This is a list of T cell receptor beta chains from one sample in a study of blood T cell repertoires in COVID-19. Using immunoSEQ multiplex PCR, the repertoire was profiled, and TCRdb retains in-frame clones only, with some absent. The table records 300,000 to 400,000 clones, roughly 90% of them present only once. The sample consisted of peripheral blood. The receptor set was obtained from an older woman with COVID-19, enrolled during active disease. The CDR3 runs from the conserved cysteine through the conserved F or W. The order of the fields is clone size, D gene, V gene, J gene, CDR3 protein, CDR3 DNA. A D gene is named only where the DNA matches it firmly. For some rows the clone size is stated as once, few or many, or as a class when expanded; others skip it.

>-|TRBD1|TRBV19|TRBJ2-1
CATRDSYLNRYNEQFF
TGTGCCACTCGGGACAGCTACCTGAATCGCTACAATGAGCAGTTCTTC
>-|-|TRBV7-2|TRBJ1-5
CASSLDRLQPQHF
TGTGCCAGCAGCCTAGACAGGTTGCAGCCCCAGCATTTT
>few|TRBD1|TRBV3-1/TRBV3-2|TRBJ1-2
CASSHLGQGGDGYTF
TGTGCCAGCAGCCATCTTGGACAGGGTGGGGATGGCTACACCTTC
>few|TRBD2|TRBV7-3|TRBJ2-1
CASSVGTSNEQFF
TGTGCCAGCAGCGTGGGGACTAGCAATGAGCAGTTCTTC
>few|-|TRBV19|TRBJ1-5
CASSIAWGGGQPQHF
TGTGCCAGTAGTATAGCCTGGGGGGGCGGGCAGCCCCAGCATTTT
>-|-|TRBV21-1|TRBJ2-1
CAGLIKEAGRGDREQFF
TGTGCCGGCCTCATAAAAGAGGCGGGGCGCGGAGACCGTGAGCAGTTCTTC
>-|TRBD2|TRBV7-2|TRBJ2-7
CASSLIAGGTYEQYF
TGTGCCAGCAGCTTAATCGCGGGGGGCACCTACGAGCAGTACTTC
>-|TRBD1|TRBV19|TRBJ1-2
CASSIGARPDREPYGYTF
TGTGCCAGTAGTATAGGGGCTCGTCCCGACAGGGAGCCCTATGGCTACACCTTC
>few|-|TRBV4-2|TRBJ1-1
CASSRMGQENTEAFF
TGTGCCAGCAGCCGGATGGGCCAAGAGAACACTGAAGCTTTCTTT
>-|TRBD1|TRBV6-6|TRBJ1-5
CASSGRQGGTQPQHF
TGTGCCAGCAGCGGGAGACAGGGGGGTACTCAGCCCCAGCATTTT
>-|-|TRBV28|TRBJ1-1
CASSANIGEAFF
TGTGCCAGCAGTGCCAACATTGGTGAAGCTTTCTTT
>-|-|TRBV15|TRBJ1-1
CATWSGSPEAFF
TGTGCCACCTGGTCCGGGTCCCCTGAAGCTTTCTTT
>once|-|TRBV7-2|TRBJ2-7
CASSWTYRDEQYF
TGTGCCAGCAGCTGGACCTACAGGGACGAGCAGTACTTC
>-|-|TRBV6-5|TRBJ1-6
CATSFGGNSPLHF
TGTGCCACCTCCTTTGGGGGGAATTCACCCCTCCACTTT
>-|-|TRBV11-1|TRBJ1-1
CASSLAGAGEAFF
TGTGCCAGCAGCTTAGCAGGGGCTGGTGAAGCTTTCTTT
>-|-|TRBV28|TRBJ1-2
CASSSGRGGYGYTF
TGTGCCAGCAGCTCCGGGAGGGGTGGGTATGGCTACACCTTC
>-|TRBD1|TRBV19|TRBJ1-1
CASSPRDRNTEAFF
TGTGCCAGTAGTCCAAGGGACAGGAACACTGAAGCTTTCTTT
>-|-|TRBV19|TRBJ1-2
CASSTIMGAAGYYGYTF
TGTGCCAGTAGTACTATAATGGGGGCCGCGGGCTACTATGGCTACACCTTC
>-|TRBD1|TRBV4-1|TRBJ1-2
CASSHPGTGAGYTF
TGCGCCAGCAGCCATCCGGGGACAGGGGCTGGCTACACCTTC
>-|-|TRBV18|TRBJ2-2
CASSPIRSAGELFF
TGTGCCAGCTCCCCGATCCGGTCTGCCGGGGAGCTGTTTTTT
>-|-|TRBV13|TRBJ2-3
CASSLGTSTDTQYF
TGTGCCAGCAGCTTAGGGACTAGCACAGATACGCAGTATTTT
>-|-|TRBV12-3/TRBV12-4|TRBJ1-1
CASSYYTEAFF
TGTGCCAGCAGTTACTACACTGAAGCTTTCTTT
>-|TRBD1|TRBV7-2|TRBJ2-7
CASSSRGRNEQYF
TGTGCCAGCAGCAGCAGGGGGCGCAACGAGCAGTACTTC
>-|-|TRBV5-8|TRBJ1-5
CASSLTARVNQPQHF
TGTGCCAGCAGCTTGACCGCGAGGGTTAATCAGCCCCAGCATTTT
>-|-|TRBV2|TRBJ1-3
CASSAAGLLRNTIYF
TGTGCCAGCAGCGCTGCCGGGTTACTGAGAAACACCATATATTTT
>once|-|TRBV5-6|TRBJ1-2
CASSSGEPDKPYGYTF
TGTGCCAGCAGCAGTGGCGAACCGGACAAACCCTATGGCTACACCTTC
>-|-|TRBV30|TRBJ1-2
CAWSVAWTTDGYTF
TGTGCCTGGAGTGTAGCTTGGACGACAGATGGCTACACCTTC
>-|-|TRBV27|TRBJ1-1
CASSLSGDTEAFF
TGTGCCAGCAGTTTGTCAGGGGACACTGAAGCTTTCTTT
>-|-|TRBV12-3/TRBV12-4|TRBJ1-1
CASSLGGTLAFF
TGTGCCAGCAGTTTAGGAGGGACTTTAGCTTTCTTT
>-|TRBD2|TRBV10-2|TRBJ2-1
CASGSGGADEQFF
TGCGCCAGCGGGTCGGGGGGGGCCGATGAGCAGTTCTTC
>once|TRBD2|TRBV10-2|TRBJ2-1
CASSQTSGSNEQFF
TGCGCCAGCAGTCAGACTAGCGGCTCTAATGAGCAGTTCTTC
>-|TRBD2|TRBV9|TRBJ2-3
CASSVGRGGRVTDTQYF
TGTGCCAGCAGCGTAGGGCGGGGGGGCCGTGTGACAGATACGCAGTATTTT
>-|-|TRBV14|TRBJ1-3
CASSQYTLPDTIYF
TGTGCCAGCAGCCAATACACACTACCGGACACCATATATTTT
>-|-|TRBV11-2|TRBJ1-2
CASSRLREGLGYTF
TGTGCCAGCAGTCGGTTGCGGGAGGGACTTGGCTACACCTTC
>-|-|TRBV18|TRBJ2-5
CASSPVRRETQYF
TGTGCCAGCTCACCTGTAAGGAGGGAGACCCAGTACTTC
>-|TRBD2|TRBV6-6|TRBJ2-7
CASSRAAGGLSSYEQYF
TGTGCCAGCAGTCGGGCAGCGGGGGGCCTGAGCTCCTACGAGCAGTACTTC
>-|-|TRBV6-5|TRBJ1-1
CASSYSGATEAFF
TGTGCCAGCAGTTACTCGGGGGCCACTGAAGCTTTCTTT
>-|TRBD1|TRBV7-9|TRBJ1-2
CASSLGIRTGDNYGYTF
TGTGCCAGCAGCTTAGGTATTAGGACAGGCGATAACTATGGCTACACCTTC
>-|TRBD2|TRBV7-9|TRBJ2-7
CASSLGGLVYEQYF
TGTGCCAGCAGCTTAGGGGGACTAGTATACGAGCAGTACTTC
>-|-|TRBV28|TRBJ1-4
CASIARTNEKLFF
TGTGCCAGCATCGCCAGAACTAATGAAAAACTGTTTTTT
>-|-|TRBV10-3|TRBJ1-1
CAISRTSPTTEAFF
TGTGCCATCAGCCGGACAAGCCCCACCACTGAAGCTTTCTTT
>-|-|TRBV15|TRBJ2-1
CATSRAEGNEQFF
TGTGCCACCAGCAGAGCGGAGGGCAATGAGCAGTTCTTC
>-|TRBD1|TRBV5-8|TRBJ1-1
CASSPLVQGEAEAFF
TGTGCCAGCAGCCCCCTTGTACAGGGGGAGGCTGAAGCTTTCTTT
>-|TRBD1|TRBV28|TRBJ1-1
CASRQDREAFF
TGTGCCAGCAGGCAGGACAGGGAAGCTTTCTTT
>-|-|TRBV27|TRBJ2-7
CASSQSYEQYF
TGTGCCAGCAGCCAGTCCTACGAGCAGTACTTC
>-|-|TRBV29-1|TRBJ1-2
CSVEGGHLYTF
TGCAGCGTTGAGGGGGGTCACCTCTACACCTTC
>-|-|TRBV30|TRBJ1-3
CAWSAGQGGGNTIYF
TGTGCCTGGAGTGCCGGGCAGGGAGGTGGAAACACCATATATTTT
>-|TRBD2|TRBV11-2|TRBJ2-5
CASSGSGGNQETQYF
TGTGCCAGCAGCGGTAGCGGGGGGAACCAAGAGACCCAGTACTTC
>few|-|TRBV24-1|TRBJ2-1
CATSDPTVYNEQFF
TGTGCCACCAGTGATCCAACAGTTTACAATGAGCAGTTCTTC